The present T cell receptor (beta chain) was sequenced within a study of control samples from healthy donors and cancer patients. Using immunoSEQ multiplex PCR, the repertoire was profiled, and TCRdb retains in-frame clones only, with some absent. The sample carries just over 150,000 clones, 70% to 90% recorded once. The sequence was collected from a man aged 25 to 40 in good health. The specimen was blood.

This CDR3 reads CASSLRTVSESNEAFF. The CDR3 DNA reads as TGTGCCAGCAGCTTGAGGACAGTATCTGAATCCAATGAAGCTTTCTTT. This rearrangement joins TRBV5-6 to TRBJ1-1; maybe TRBD1 (6 bases). Trimming shortened V by 1 base and J by 7 bases, and 20 bases separated the two germline ends. Germline CDR1 reads SGHDT; CDR2 reads YYEEEE. This CDR3 comprises 16 residues.